These T cell receptor beta chains were read from a single sample in a study of T cell repertoires in cytomegalovirus infection. TCRdb used MiXCR to reprocess the reads, holding one entry per CDR3 protein. The table shows hundreds of thousands of distinct CDR3 sequences, with around a third occurring only once. Antigens of these TCRs are unknown. Here the sequenced sample was cultured PBMCs, taken from culture after CMV antigen stimulation. These TCRs come from a human donor in good health (CMV status not recorded). Some clones in this sample may be carry-over from other donors' samples. The CDR3 runs from the conserved cysteine through the conserved F or W. Fields, in order: clone size, D gene, J gene, V gene, CDR3 protein, CDR3 DNA. The D gene is left open where the match is weak. Clone size is stated in some rows and not others, as once, few, many or a class when expanded.

abundance: many; d_gene: .; j_gene: TRBJ2-3; v_gene: TRBV12-3/TRBV12-4; CDR3aa: CASSDRQEFTDTQYF; CDR3nt: TGTGCCAGCTCCGACCGACAGGAGTTCACAGATACGCAGTATTTT
abundance: .; d_gene: .; j_gene: TRBJ1-1; v_gene: TRBV4-1; CDR3aa: CASSRPGLNTEAFF; CDR3nt: TGCGCCAGCAGCCGCCCGGGATTGAACACTGAAGCTTTCTTT
abundance: .; d_gene: TRBD2; j_gene: TRBJ2-7; v_gene: TRBV20-1; CDR3aa: CSASWGGSYEQYF; CDR3nt: TGCAGTGCTTCGTGGGGGGGTTCCTACGAGCAGTACTTC
abundance: .; d_gene: .; j_gene: TRBJ2-5; v_gene: TRBV5-6; CDR3aa: CASSLALQTQYF; CDR3nt: TGTGCCAGCAGCTTGGCCTTGCAGACCCAGTACTTC
abundance: .; d_gene: .; j_gene: TRBJ2-5; v_gene: TRBV5-4; CDR3aa: CASSLEQGLKTQYF; CDR3nt: TGTGCCAGCAGCTTGGAACAGGGTTTAAAGACCCAGTACTTC
abundance: many; d_gene: .; j_gene: TRBJ1-1; v_gene: TRBV12-3/TRBV12-4; CDR3aa: CASSTQTAPEAFF; CDR3nt: TGTGCCAGCAGTACCCAGACGGCCCCTGAAGCTTTCTTT
abundance: once; d_gene: .; j_gene: TRBJ1-3; v_gene: TRBV29-1; CDR3aa: CSVANGNTIYF; CDR3nt: TGCAGCGTTGCTAATGGAAACACCATATATTTT
abundance: .; d_gene: .; j_gene: TRBJ2-3; v_gene: TRBV2; CDR3aa: CASRGEYTDTQYF; CDR3nt: TGTGCCAGCAGGGGGGAGTACACAGATACGCAGTATTTT
abundance: .; d_gene: .; j_gene: TRBJ1-1; v_gene: TRBV15; CDR3aa: CATSRSIGGEGEAFF; CDR3nt: TGTGCCACCAGCCGTTCTATTGGGGGTGAGGGTGAAGCTTTCTTT
abundance: .; d_gene: .; j_gene: TRBJ2-7; v_gene: TRBV7-8; CDR3aa: CASSLPRGAYYEQYF; CDR3nt: TGTGCCAGCAGCCTTCCCCGGGGGGCGTATTACGAGCAGTACTTC
abundance: .; d_gene: .; j_gene: TRBJ2-1; v_gene: TRBV20-1; CDR3aa: CSAPRGKLSSYNEQFF; CDR3nt: TGCAGTGCTCCCCGGGGGAAATTGAGCTCCTACAATGAGCAGTTCTTC
abundance: .; d_gene: TRBD1; j_gene: TRBJ1-5; v_gene: TRBV6-2/TRBV6-3; CDR3aa: CASTSTGVGNQPQHF; CDR3nt: TGTGCCAGCACCTCGACAGGGGTTGGCAATCAGCCCCAGCATTTT
abundance: .; d_gene: TRBD2; j_gene: TRBJ2-1; v_gene: TRBV4-3; CDR3aa: CASSQVTGTNLNEQFF; CDR3nt: TGCGCCAGCAGCCAAGTCACCGGGACTAACCTCAATGAGCAGTTCTTC
abundance: .; d_gene: .; j_gene: TRBJ2-5; v_gene: TRBV7-2; CDR3aa: CASSPLDAPGAQYF; CDR3nt: TGTGCCAGCAGCCCCCTTGATGCGCCCGGCGCCCAGTACTTC
abundance: few; d_gene: .; j_gene: TRBJ1-5; v_gene: TRBV20-1; CDR3aa: CSATEGGFNQPQHF; CDR3nt: TGCAGTGCTACAGAGGGAGGGTTCAATCAGCCCCAGCATTTT
abundance: many; d_gene: .; j_gene: TRBJ2-5; v_gene: TRBV7-2; CDR3aa: CASRQGRASETQYF; CDR3nt: TGTGCCAGCAGACAAGGTCGGGCGTCAGAGACCCAGTACTTC
abundance: .; d_gene: .; j_gene: TRBJ1-1; v_gene: TRBV5-1; CDR3aa: CASSVGVVGTEAFF; CDR3nt: TGCGCCAGCAGCGTAGGCGTTGTGGGCACTGAAGCTTTCTTT
abundance: .; d_gene: .; j_gene: TRBJ2-2; v_gene: TRBV6-1; CDR3aa: CASRRDSTTGELFF; CDR3nt: TGTGCCAGCAGGCGGGACTCAACCACCGGGGAGCTGTTTTTT
abundance: .; d_gene: .; j_gene: TRBJ2-7; v_gene: TRBV14; CDR3aa: CASSQVLGNSYEQYF; CDR3nt: TGTGCCAGCAGCCAAGTACTAGGGAACTCCTACGAGCAGTACTTC
abundance: .; d_gene: TRBD2; j_gene: TRBJ2-1; v_gene: TRBV4-1; CDR3aa: CASSPQTSGGNEQFF; CDR3nt: TGCGCCAGCAGCCCCCAGACTAGCGGGGGAAATGAGCAGTTCTTC
abundance: .; d_gene: .; j_gene: TRBJ2-1; v_gene: TRBV7-9; CDR3aa: CASSLVGATMNEQFF; CDR3nt: TGTGCCAGCAGCTTAGTGGGGGCTACGATGAATGAGCAGTTCTTC
abundance: .; d_gene: .; j_gene: TRBJ2-7; v_gene: TRBV7-2; CDR3aa: CVSGSGSSYEQGF; CDR3nt: TGTGTCAGCGGATCTGGGAGCTCCTACGAGCAGGGCTTC
abundance: many; d_gene: TRBD2; j_gene: TRBJ2-3; v_gene: TRBV24-1; CDR3aa: CATSDRTSGTTDTQYF; CDR3nt: TGTGCCACCAGTGACCGGACTAGCGGGACCACAGATACGCAGTATTTT
abundance: .; d_gene: .; j_gene: TRBJ1-1; v_gene: TRBV12-3/TRBV12-4; CDR3aa: CASSASTGNTEAFF; CDR3nt: TGTGCCAGCAGCGCGTCGACAGGGAACACTGAAGCTTTCTTT
abundance: .; d_gene: .; j_gene: TRBJ1-3; v_gene: TRBV5-4; CDR3aa: CASSLFGNTIYF; CDR3nt: TGTGCCAGCAGCTTGTTTGGAAACACCATATATTTT
abundance: .; d_gene: .; j_gene: TRBJ2-5; v_gene: TRBV12-3/TRBV12-4; CDR3aa: CASRPGQGGETQYF; CDR3nt: TGTGCCAGCCGACCGGGCCAGGGTGGAGAGACCCAGTACTTC
abundance: few; d_gene: .; j_gene: TRBJ1-1; v_gene: TRBV14; CDR3aa: CASSQSVRLNTEAFF; CDR3nt: TGTGCCAGCAGCCAATCGGTCAGGTTGAACACTGAAGCTTTCTTT
abundance: .; d_gene: .; j_gene: TRBJ2-5; v_gene: TRBV20-1; CDR3aa: CSASRAQETQYF; CDR3nt: TGCAGTGCTAGTCGCGCCCAAGAGACCCAGTACTTC
abundance: .; d_gene: .; j_gene: TRBJ2-4; v_gene: TRBV12-3/TRBV12-4; CDR3aa: CASSLARGAWAKNIQYF; CDR3nt: TGTGCCAGCAGTTTAGCGCGCGGGGCTTGGGCCAAAAACATTCAGTACTTC
abundance: many; d_gene: TRBD1; j_gene: TRBJ2-7; v_gene: TRBV7-2; CDR3aa: CASSYRTGDHEQYF; CDR3nt: TGTGCCAGCAGTTATCGGACAGGGGATCACGAGCAGTACTTC
abundance: .; d_gene: .; j_gene: TRBJ2-6; v_gene: TRBV4-3; CDR3aa: CASSQDARTHRSGANVLTF; CDR3nt: TGCGCCAGCAGCCAAGATGCGAGGACTCACCGCTCTGGGGCCAACGTCCTGACTTTC
abundance: .; d_gene: .; j_gene: TRBJ1-2; v_gene: TRBV7-6; CDR3aa: CTIGANYGYTF; CDR3nt: TGTACCATAGGGGCTAACTATGGCTACACCTTC